These 23 T cell receptor beta chains share one sample of origin, sequenced in a study of cytomegalovirus exposure and HLA in healthy donors. The PCR was carried out with 60 Vbeta primers and 13 Jbeta primers. Sequencing used immunoSEQ multiplex PCR; TCRdb keeps in-frame clones, though not all of them. In the table there are about 110,000 clones, 71% of which are singletons. Material: PBMCs. The source of these receptors is a female donor in good health and CMV-seronegative.

V gene TRBV7-9 combines with J gene TRBJ2-2; no firm D call. The CDR3 has 14 amino acids. Trimming removed 4 bases at V and 5 bases at J, with 11 bases between. Germline CDR1 and CDR2: SEHNR and FQNEAQ (reference sequence). The chain's CDR3 is CASSSRLPTGELFF. The CDR3, as DNA: TGTGCCAGCAGCTCCAGACTCCCGACCGGGGAGCTGTTTTTT.

As for this clone: This CDR3 is also generated by other DNA sequences in the sample. The rearrangement links TRBV5-4 to TRBJ2-5; 7 bases line up with TRBD2. The V and J ends lost 1 base and 3 bases, in that order; junction bases with no gene match: 9. This CDR3 region has 16 residues. Germline V gene sequence: CDR1 SGHNT, CDR2 YYREEE (reference sequence). The CDR3 region has the DNA TGTGCCAGCAGCTTGCCAGGGAGGGCTGTGGAAGAGACCCAGTACTTC. Its translation is CASSLPGRAVEETQYF.

The rearrangement uses TRBV14 and TRBJ1-1; D is possibly TRBD1 (5 bases). Germline assignment: CDR1 SGHDN and CDR2 FVKESK. This CDR3 has 16 residues. The V end was cut by 3 bases, the J end by 6 bases, with 20 bases between. CDR3 loop: CASSQNNGGLSAEAFF. DNA for the CDR3: TGTGCCAGCAGCCAGAACAACGGGGGTCTAAGCGCTGAAGCTTTCTTT.

This clone was observed a single time. The chain employs TRBV12-5 and TRBJ2-1; D possibly corresponds to TRBD1 (6 bases). Germline loops: CDR1 LGHNT, CDR2 FRNRAP. The V and J ends lost 7 bases and 6 bases respectively, with 16 bases between them. There are 14 residues in the CDR3. In DNA, the CDR3 is TGTGCTAGTGCCCGGTTTCAGGGGTTCAATGAGCAGTTCTTC. Protein sequence: CASARFQGFNEQFF.

The chain joins TRBV10-3 to TRBJ2-3; 7 nucleotides line up with TRBD2. CDR3 length equals 15 residues. V shed 6 bases, J shed 3 bases, and the junction held 9 bases outside the gene matches. Per germline, CDR1 ENHRY and CDR2 SYGVKD. As DNA, the CDR3 is TGTGCCATCAGGAGTTTGACTAGCACAACAGATACGCAGTATTTT. Protein product: CAIRSLTSTTDTQYF.

This clone was seen a few times. This chain connects TRBV5-6 to TRBJ2-1; tentative D call: TRBD2 (6 bases). The CDR3 is made up of 15 amino acids. Germline CDR1 SGHDT, CDR2 YYEEEE. Trimming removed 0 bases from V and 7 bases from J, with 14 bases in between. CDR3: CASSLVGRGGNEQFF. As DNA, the CDR3 is TGTGCCAGCAGCTTGGTAGGAAGGGGAGGTAATGAGCAGTTCTTC.

The chain has TRBV9 and TRBJ2-1, with D perhaps matching TRBD2 (6 bases). This CDR3 is built from 14 residues. Trimming cost V 0 bases and J 7 bases, with 11 bases left between them. Germline V lookup: CDR1 SGDLS, CDR2 YYNGEE. The CDR3: CASSVEGLPNEQFF. The CDR3 DNA follows: TGTGCCAGCAGCGTAGAGGGACTCCCAAATGAGCAGTTCTTC.

The chain is built from TRBV10-1 and TRBJ1-1; TRBD1 is a possible D gene (5 bases). The V gene lost 2 bases and the J gene lost 11 bases, with 18 bases spanning the gap. Germline CDR1 and CDR2: WNHNN and SYGVQD (reference sequence). The CDR3 is 14 residues long. Here the CDR3 DNA reads TGCGCCAGCAGTGAGAGTGGGGCCCCCCAAGCGGCTTTCTTT. Translation gives CASSESGAPQAAFF.

This sequence joins TRBV7-9 and TRBJ2-2; the match to TRBD2 covers 12 bases. V shed 5 bases and J 6 bases; nucleotides not matched to a gene: 7. The CDR3 contains 16 residues. Germline V gives CDR1 SEHNR, CDR2 FQNEAQ (reference sequence). CDR3 sequence reads: CASSQGTSGRSGELFF. DNA of the CDR3: TGTGCCAGCAGCCAAGGGACTAGCGGGCGTTCCGGGGAGCTGTTTTTT. Filled out from reference TRBV7-9 and TRBJ2-2, the complete variable domain reads DTGVSQNPRHKITKRGQNVTFRCDPISEHNRLYWYRQTLGQGPEFLTYFQNEAQLEKSRLLSDRFSAERPKGSFSTLEIQRTEQGDSAMYLCASSQGTSGRSGELFFGEGSRLTVL.

This clone occurred a few times. This rearrangement joins TRBV28 to TRBJ1-5; 7 bases line up with TRBD1. V lost 6 bases, J lost 2 bases, and 4 bases stayed unmatched. From germline, CDR1 is MDHEN and CDR2 SYDVKM. The CDR3 covers 14 residues. CDR3 DNA sequence: TGTGCCAGCAGCAAAACAGGGGGCAATCAGCCCCAGCATTTT. It is translated as CASSKTGGNQPQHF.

There are a few counts of this clone. J is TRBJ2-1 and V is TRBV6-5, with a weak D call TRBD1 (6 bases). Trimming took 6 bases from V and 10 from J, leaving 16 bases between them. This CDR3 comprises 13 residues. CDR1 and CDR2 from the germline V gene are MNHEY and SVGAGI. CDR3 in DNA: TGTGCCAGCAGGCAGGGGTACTTGGGGGAGCAGTTCTTC. Translation gives CASRQGYLGEQFF.

CDR3 DNA: TGTGCCTGGGGTGGAGGAATCAATCAGCCCCAGCATTTT. It translates to CAWGGGINQPQHF. The J gene is TRBJ1-5, the V gene TRBV30; D is ambiguous. The ends were cut back, 5 bases at V and 3 bases at J, with 11 bases in the middle. CDR1 is GTSNPN and CDR2 is SVGIG in the germline V gene (reference sequence). This CDR3 is 13 amino acids long.

This rearrangement joins TRBV5-5 to TRBJ1-1, with a possible D match to TRBD1 (6 bases). Trimming left V 3 bases short and J 3 bases short, with 15 bases between. The CDR3 has 15 residues. Germline V lookup: CDR1 SGHKS, CDR2 YYEKEE (reference sequence). The CDR3 DNA follows: TGTGCCAGCAGCTACGCGGGGGGGCGGGACACTGAAGCTTTCTTT. Translation gives CASSYAGGRDTEAFF.

This sequence joins TRBV28 and TRBJ2-7; 10 nucleotides match TRBD1. The CDR3 totals 17 residues. In germline, CDR1 is MDHEN, CDR2 SYDVKM. V dropped 3 bases and J dropped 7; count of bases not matched to a gene: 15. CDR3 sequence: CASSFLPSGTGVSEQYF. The CDR3 DNA reads TGTGCCAGCAGTTTTCTGCCATCCGGGACAGGGGTTTCGGAGCAGTACTTC. The whole variable domain, remainder taken from reference TRBV28 and TRBJ2-7, is DVKVTQSSRYLVKRTGEKVFLECVQDMDHENMFWYRQDPGLGLRLIYFSYDVKMKEKGDIPEGYSVSREKKERFSLILESASTNQTSMYLCASSFLPSGTGVSEQYFGPGTRLTVT.

The chain recombines TRBV30 with TRBJ2-7; TRBD1 is a possible D gene (6 bases). Between the trimmed V and J ends, which lost 7 bases and 0 bases, there was a span of 13 bases. The germline V gene encodes CDR1 GTSNPN and CDR2 SVGIG (reference sequence). This CDR3 is 13 amino acids long. This chain's CDR3 is CAYHRESSYEQYF. The CDR3 DNA reads TGTGCCTACCACAGGGAGAGCTCCTACGAGCAGTACTTC.

This clone appeared a few times. V gene TRBV30 combines with J gene TRBJ2-1, with D tentatively TRBD1 (6 bases). The CDR3 length is 14 residues. Germline CDR1 is GTSNPN and CDR2 is SVGIG (reference sequence). Trimming removed 3 bases at V and 6 bases at J, with 15 bases between. The CDR3: CAWRGLGQFNEQFF. In nucleotides, the CDR3 is TGTGCCTGGAGGGGCCTTGGACAGTTCAATGAGCAGTTCTTC.

This chain connects TRBV29-1 to TRBJ2-1; 10 nucleotides line up with TRBD1. This CDR3 is built from 13 residues. From germline, CDR1 is SQVTM and CDR2 ANQGSEA. V dropped 7 bases and J dropped 7; count of bases not matched to a gene: 7. In DNA form, the CDR3 reads TGCAGCGCCGAGGGACAGGGGAGTAATGAGCAGTTCTTC. This sequence encodes CSAEGQGSNEQFF.

The chain couples TRBV6-5 to TRBJ1-4, with 7 nucleotides matching TRBD1. This CDR3 has 13 residues. V dropped 5 bases and J dropped 7; count of bases not matched to a gene: 4. Germline V gene sequence: CDR1 MNHEY, CDR2 SVGAGI. Here the CDR3 DNA reads TGTGCCAGCAGTGTTGACAGGGCTGAAAAACTGTTTTTT. It is translated as CASSVDRAEKLFF.

The V gene is TRBV28, the J gene TRBJ1-2; D is unresolved. The CDR3 spans 13 residues. The ends were cut back, 2 bases at V and 4 bases at J, with 8 bases in the middle. In germline, CDR1 is MDHEN, CDR2 SYDVKM. CDR3 loop: CASSLGLAYGYTF. The CDR3 DNA follows: TGTGCCAGCAGTTTAGGGCTCGCCTATGGCTACACCTTC.

The chain recombines TRBV5-4 with TRBJ2-7; no clear D gene. Trimming removed 0 bases from V and 3 bases from J, with 13 bases in between. CDR3 length: 15 amino acids. Looked up from germline, CDR1 is SGHNT and CDR2 is YYREEE (reference sequence). The CDR3 loop reads CASSLEVGGYYEQYF. CDR3 nucleotides: TGTGCCAGCAGCTTGGAGGTCGGCGGCTACTACGAGCAGTACTTC. The full variable domain, in which reference TRBV5-4 and TRBJ2-7 provide the parts outside the CDR3, is ETGVTQSPTHLIKTRGQQVTLRCSSQSGHNTVSWYQQALGQGPQFIFQYYREEENGRGNFPPRFSGLQFPNYSSELNVNALELDDSALYLCASSLEVGGYYEQYFGPGTRLTVT.

CDR3 DNA sequence: TGTGCCAGCAGCGTAGCTCCGGGAGGAAGTTCCCTTGTCTACGAGCAGTACTTC. Its translation: CASSVAPGGSSLVYEQYF. This sequence joins TRBV9 and TRBJ2-7; 7 positions match TRBD2. The CDR3 spans 18 residues. The V gene end was trimmed by 0 bases and the J gene end by 3 bases; junction bases not matched to a gene: 15. The V gene's germline CDR1 is SGDLS and CDR2 YYNGEE.

The V gene is TRBV28, the J gene TRBJ1-5; TRBD1 might be the D (5 bases). The CDR3 sequence is 14 residues long. The V end lost 5 bases, the J end lost 7 bases, and 15 bases lay between the germline ends. CDR1 is MDHEN and CDR2 is SYDVKM in the germline V gene. DNA of the CDR3: TGTGCCAGCAGTACCCGGGGGGGGAGCCAGCCCCAGCATTTT. Translation: CASSTRGGSQPQHF.

This clone has just a few counts. The chain has TRBV2 and TRBJ2-3, with 11 bases that match TRBD2. Germline V gives CDR1 SNHLY, CDR2 FYNNEI. The CDR3 runs to 15 residues. With V trimmed by 3 bases and J by 6 bases, 5 bases remained unmatched. Written as DNA, the CDR3 is TGTGCCAGCAGTGATCCTAGCGGGAGGAGGGATACGCAGTATTTT. Translating it yields CASSDPSGRRDTQYF.